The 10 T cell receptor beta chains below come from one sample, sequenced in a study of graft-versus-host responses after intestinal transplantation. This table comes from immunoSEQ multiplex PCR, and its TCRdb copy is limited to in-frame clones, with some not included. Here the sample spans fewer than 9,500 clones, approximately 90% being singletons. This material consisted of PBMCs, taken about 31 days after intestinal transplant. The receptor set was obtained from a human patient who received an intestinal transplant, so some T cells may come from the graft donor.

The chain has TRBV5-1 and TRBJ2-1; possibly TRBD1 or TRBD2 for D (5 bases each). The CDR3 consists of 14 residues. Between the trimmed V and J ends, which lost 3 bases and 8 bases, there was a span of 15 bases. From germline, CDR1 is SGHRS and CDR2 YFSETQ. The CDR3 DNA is TGCGCCAGCAGCTGGGACCCCCTGGGCGATGAGCAGTTCTTC. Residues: CASSWDPLGDEQFF.

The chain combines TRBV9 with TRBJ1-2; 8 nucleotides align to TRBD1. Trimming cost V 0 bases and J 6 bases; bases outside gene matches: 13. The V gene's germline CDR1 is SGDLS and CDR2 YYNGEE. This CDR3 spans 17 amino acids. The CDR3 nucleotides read TGTGCCAGCAGCGTAGCAGGGTTCGCAGGGGGCCTCGATGGCTACACCTTC. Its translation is CASSVAGFAGGLDGYTF.

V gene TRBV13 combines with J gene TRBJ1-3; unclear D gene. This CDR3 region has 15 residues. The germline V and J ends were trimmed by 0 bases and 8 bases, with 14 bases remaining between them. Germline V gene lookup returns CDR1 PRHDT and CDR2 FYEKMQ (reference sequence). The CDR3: CASSLGQAGLDTIYF. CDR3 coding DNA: TGTGCCAGCAGCTTAGGCCAGGCCGGGTTGGACACCATATATTTT. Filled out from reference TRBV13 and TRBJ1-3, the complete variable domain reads AAGVIQSPRHLIKEKRETATLKCYPIPRHDTVYWYQQGPGQDPQFLISFYEKMQSDKGSIPDRFSAQQFSDYHSELNMSSLELGDSALYFCASSLGQAGLDTIYFGEGSWLTVV.

CDR3 DNA sequence: TGTGCCAGCAGTGAAGCTGAAACAGGGGGAGAGACCCAGTACTTC. Its translation: CASSEAETGGETQYF. The J gene is TRBJ2-5, the V gene TRBV6-1; 8 bases line up with TRBD1. V trimming: 0 bases; J trimming: 4 bases; junction bases outside the gene matches: 4. Germline CDR1 MNHNS, CDR2 SASEGT. The CDR3 extends over 15 amino acids.

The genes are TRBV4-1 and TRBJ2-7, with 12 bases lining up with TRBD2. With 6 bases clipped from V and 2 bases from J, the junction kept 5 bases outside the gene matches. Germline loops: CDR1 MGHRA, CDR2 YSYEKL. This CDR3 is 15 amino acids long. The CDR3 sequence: CASSPTSGGTYEQYF. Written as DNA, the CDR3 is TGCGCCAGCAGTCCCACTAGCGGGGGGACCTACGAGCAGTACTTC.

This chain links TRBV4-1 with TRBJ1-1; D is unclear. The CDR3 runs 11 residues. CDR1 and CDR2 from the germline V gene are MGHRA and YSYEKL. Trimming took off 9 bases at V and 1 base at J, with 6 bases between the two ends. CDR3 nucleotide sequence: TGCGCCAGTGCGGAGAACACTGAAGCTTTCTTT. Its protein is CASAENTEAFF.

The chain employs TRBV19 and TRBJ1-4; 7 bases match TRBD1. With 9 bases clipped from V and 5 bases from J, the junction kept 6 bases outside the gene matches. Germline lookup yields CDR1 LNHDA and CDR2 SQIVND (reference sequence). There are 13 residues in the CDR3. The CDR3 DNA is TGTGCCAGCAAGGGACAGATAAATGAAAAACTGTTTTTT. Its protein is CASKGQINEKLFF.

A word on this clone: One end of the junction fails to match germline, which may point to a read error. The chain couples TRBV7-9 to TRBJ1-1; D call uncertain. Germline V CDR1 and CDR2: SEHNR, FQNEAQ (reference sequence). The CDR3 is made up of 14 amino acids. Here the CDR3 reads CASSLNEGGLVPNF. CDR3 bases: TGTGCCAGCAGCTTAAATGAAGGAGGGTTGGTTCCCAACTTT.

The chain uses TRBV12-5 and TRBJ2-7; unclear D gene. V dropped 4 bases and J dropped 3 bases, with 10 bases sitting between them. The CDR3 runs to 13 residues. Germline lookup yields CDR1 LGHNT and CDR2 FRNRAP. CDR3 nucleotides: TGTGCTAGTGGTTGGATGGGGTACTACGAGCAGTACTTC. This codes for CASGWMGYYEQYF.

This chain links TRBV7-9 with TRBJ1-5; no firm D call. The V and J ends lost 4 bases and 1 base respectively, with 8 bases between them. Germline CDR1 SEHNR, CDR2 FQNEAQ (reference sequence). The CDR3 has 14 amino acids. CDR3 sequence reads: CASSWGGSNQPQHF. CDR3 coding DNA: TGTGCCAGCAGCTGGGGAGGCAGCAATCAGCCCCAGCATTTT.